The rows below give T cell receptor beta chains drawn from one sample of a study of OX40 agonist ivuxolimab in advanced cancers. Clones were sequenced by immunoSEQ multiplex PCR, and TCRdb holds only the in-frame ones, with some missing. This table holds 40,000 to 55,000 clones, 75% to 90% found once. Here the sequenced sample was CD4+ or CD8+ T cells sorted from blood, taken in a trial of the OX40 agonist ivuxolimab. All receptors come from an adult with an advanced solid tumor such as melanoma, head and neck, liver or kidney cancer. Each CDR3 is given with its conserved first and last residue. A D gene is named only where the DNA matches it firmly. The size of a clone is reported for some rows only, either as once, few or many, or as a class for expanded clones.

V gene: TRBV10-1
D gene: .
J gene: TRBJ2-3
clone size: .
CDR3 DNA: TGCGCCAGCAGTGACAGAGGGAGCACAGATACGCAGTATTTT
CDR3 protein: CASSDRGSTDTQYF

V gene: TRBV19
D gene: .
J gene: TRBJ1-4
clone size: .
CDR3 DNA: TGTGCCAGTAGTATAGAGGCTGGGGGCCGGGACCTCAATGAAAAACTGTTTTTT
CDR3 protein: CASSIEAGGRDLNEKLFF

V gene: TRBV5-6
D gene: TRBD2
J gene: TRBJ2-3
clone size: .
CDR3 DNA: TGTGCCAGCAGCTTGGGGCGGGAGAGAGCAGATACGCAGTATTTT
CDR3 protein: CASSLGRERADTQYF

V gene: TRBV27
D gene: .
J gene: TRBJ1-2
clone size: .
CDR3 DNA: TGTGCCAGCGGGCAGACCAATGGCTACACCTTC
CDR3 protein: CASGQTNGYTF

V gene: TRBV12-5
D gene: .
J gene: TRBJ2-5
clone size: .
CDR3 DNA: TGTGCTAGTGGTTTGGACGAGACCCAGTACTTC
CDR3 protein: CASGLDETQYF

V gene: TRBV7-3
D gene: TRBD1
J gene: TRBJ1-1
clone size: .
CDR3 DNA: TGTGCCAGCAGTCCAGGGGGAAAAAACACTGAAGCTTTCTTT
CDR3 protein: CASSPGGKNTEAFF

V gene: TRBV29-1
D gene: .
J gene: TRBJ1-4
clone size: .
CDR3 DNA: TGCAGCGTTGCAGACAGTAATGAAAAACTGTTTTTT
CDR3 protein: CSVADSNEKLFF

V gene: TRBV10-3
D gene: .
J gene: TRBJ1-4
clone size: .
CDR3 DNA: TGTGCCATCAGTGAGTCGAAGGGGACAACAAATGAAAAACTGTTTTTT
CDR3 protein: CAISESKGTTNEKLFF

V gene: TRBV7-2
D gene: TRBD2
J gene: TRBJ2-1
clone size: .
CDR3 DNA: TGTGCCAGCAGCTTAGAAGGGACTACCTGGAGAAATGAGCAGTTCTTC
CDR3 protein: CASSLEGTTWRNEQFF

V gene: TRBV28
D gene: .
J gene: TRBJ2-5
clone size: .
CDR3 DNA: TGTGCCAGCAGTTTCATTTTGGGTGAAGAGACCCAGTACTTC
CDR3 protein: CASSFILGEETQYF

V gene: TRBV4-1
D gene: TRBD2
J gene: TRBJ2-1
clone size: once
CDR3 DNA: TGCGCCAGCAGCCAAGGACCGGGACTAGCCTCGGGTGAGCAGTTCTTC
CDR3 protein: CASSQGPGLASGEQFF

V gene: TRBV19
D gene: .
J gene: TRBJ1-2
clone size: .
CDR3 DNA: TGTGCCAGTAGTTTTCGGGGTAAAGCTAACTATGGCTACACCTTC
CDR3 protein: CASSFRGKANYGYTF

V gene: TRBV28
D gene: TRBD2
J gene: TRBJ2-3
clone size: .
CDR3 DNA: TGTGCCAGCAGTTTAGGGGGGGGGAGCTTCTATACGCAGTATTTT
CDR3 protein: CASSLGGGSFYTQYF

V gene: TRBV29-1
D gene: TRBD2
J gene: TRBJ2-7
clone size: .
CDR3 DNA: TGCAGCGCAAAGCTCGTGACTAGCGGGAGTCCCGAGCAGTACTTC
CDR3 protein: CSAKLVTSGSPEQYF

V gene: TRBV18
D gene: TRBD1
J gene: TRBJ2-5
clone size: .
CDR3 DNA: TGTGCCAGCTCACACGGGACAGGGTCTCGGGAGACCCAGTACTTC
CDR3 protein: CASSHGTGSRETQYF

V gene: TRBV5-4
D gene: .
J gene: TRBJ1-1
clone size: .
CDR3 DNA: TGTGCCAGCAGCTTGGACAGGGTGGGGACTGAAGCTTTCTTT
CDR3 protein: CASSLDRVGTEAFF

V gene: TRBV30
D gene: .
J gene: TRBJ1-1
clone size: few
CDR3 DNA: TGTGCCTGGAGCCTGGACAGCAACACTGAAGCTTTCTTT
CDR3 protein: CAWSLDSNTEAFF

V gene: TRBV19
D gene: TRBD2
J gene: TRBJ2-6
clone size: .
CDR3 DNA: TGTGCCAGTAGTATACTCGCGGGAGCAGGGGCCAACGTCCTGACTTTC
CDR3 protein: CASSILAGAGANVLTF

V gene: TRBV10-1
D gene: TRBD1
J gene: TRBJ1-2
clone size: .
CDR3 DNA: TGCGCCAGCAGTGAGTCGGTGGGACAGGGGCCTGGCTACACCTTC
CDR3 protein: CASSESVGQGPGYTF

V gene: TRBV9
D gene: .
J gene: TRBJ2-3
clone size: once
CDR3 DNA: TGTGCCAGCAGCGTGATGGGCGCAGATACGCAGTATTTT
CDR3 protein: CASSVMGADTQYF

V gene: TRBV30
D gene: .
J gene: TRBJ2-5
clone size: .
CDR3 DNA: TGTGCCTGGAGTATAGTCGTACAAGAGACCCAGTACTTC
CDR3 protein: CAWSIVVQETQYF

V gene: TRBV30
D gene: .
J gene: TRBJ1-6
clone size: .
CDR3 DNA: TGTGCCACTGGAAGAAGGAGTGGTATAGGGACCCATAATTCACCCCTCCACTTT
CDR3 protein: CATGRRSGIGTHNSPLHF

V gene: TRBV7-9
D gene: .
J gene: TRBJ1-5
clone size: .
CDR3 DNA: TGTGCCAGCAGCTTGGCAGGGGCTGGGAATCAGCCCCAGCATTTT
CDR3 protein: CASSLAGAGNQPQHF

V gene: TRBV18
D gene: .
J gene: TRBJ2-7
clone size: .
CDR3 DNA: TGTGCCAGCTCACCACTTCCTAGAAACTACGAGCAGTACTTC
CDR3 protein: CASSPLPRNYEQYF

V gene: TRBV30
D gene: TRBD2
J gene: TRBJ2-7
clone size: once
CDR3 DNA: TGTGCCTGGACTGACTCGCGGGAGGGCCACGAGCAGTACTTC
CDR3 protein: CAWTDSREGHEQYF

V gene: TRBV7-6
D gene: .
J gene: TRBJ2-3
clone size: .
CDR3 DNA: TGTGCCAGCAGCCCCACTAGAAACCCCTCAGATACGCAGTATTTT
CDR3 protein: CASSPTRNPSDTQYF

V gene: TRBV28
D gene: .
J gene: TRBJ1-2
clone size: once
CDR3 DNA: TGTGCCAGCAGTTTCCACTATGGCTACACCTTC
CDR3 protein: CASSFHYGYTF

V gene: TRBV30
D gene: .
J gene: TRBJ2-1
clone size: .
CDR3 DNA: TGTGCCTGGAGCCGCGGGGGAGGGGGGTATGAGCAGTTCTTC
CDR3 protein: CAWSRGGGGYEQFF

V gene: TRBV11-2
D gene: .
J gene: TRBJ1-1
clone size: .
CDR3 DNA: TGTGCCAGCAGCTTAGGGATTAGACAGAACACTGAAGCTTTCTTT
CDR3 protein: CASSLGIRQNTEAFF

V gene: TRBV28
D gene: TRBD1
J gene: TRBJ2-7
clone size: .
CDR3 DNA: TGTGCCAGCAGCTATTATCGACCGGGACAGGGGGCCGAGCAGTACTTC
CDR3 protein: CASSYYRPGQGAEQYF

V gene: TRBV2
D gene: .
J gene: TRBJ2-5
clone size: .
CDR3 DNA: TGTGCCAGCAGTGCTCGCGTCTACGAGACCCAGTACTTC
CDR3 protein: CASSARVYETQYF

V gene: TRBV7-9
D gene: .
J gene: TRBJ2-7
clone size: .
CDR3 DNA: TGTGCCAGCAGCTCCAGGGGCCCCAACCACGAGCAGTACTTC
CDR3 protein: CASSSRGPNHEQYF

V gene: TRBV7-7
D gene: .
J gene: TRBJ1-1
clone size: .
CDR3 DNA: TGTGCTAGCAGCTACATTCGGGAGGGGACGATCACTGAAGCTTTCTTT
CDR3 protein: CASSYIREGTITEAFF

V gene: TRBV4-2
D gene: .
J gene: TRBJ2-5
clone size: .
CDR3 DNA: TGTGCCAGCAGCCCCTTCGGAGGGACCCAGTACTTC
CDR3 protein: CASSPFGGTQYF

V gene: TRBV5-8
D gene: .
J gene: TRBJ1-1
clone size: .
CDR3 DNA: TGTGCCAGCACCGACGGATGGACTGAAGCTTTCTTT
CDR3 protein: CASTDGWTEAFF

V gene: TRBV18
D gene: TRBD1
J gene: TRBJ2-7
clone size: .
CDR3 DNA: TGTGCCAGCTCACCCGTGGGGCAGGGGGCGATTGAGCAGTACTTC
CDR3 protein: CASSPVGQGAIEQYF

V gene: TRBV20-1
D gene: .
J gene: TRBJ2-7
clone size: .
CDR3 DNA: TGCAGTGCTAGACTAGTCTACGAGCAGTACTTC
CDR3 protein: CSARLVYEQYF

V gene: TRBV29-1
D gene: TRBD1
J gene: TRBJ2-7
clone size: once
CDR3 DNA: TGCAGCGTGAGGGGGACAGGGTTCTCCTACGAGCAGTACTTC
CDR3 protein: CSVRGTGFSYEQYF

V gene: TRBV27
D gene: TRBD1
J gene: TRBJ1-5
clone size: .
CDR3 DNA: TGTGCCAGCAGCCTTCGCCAGGGGGCGCTTGGCAATCAGCCCCAGCATTTT
CDR3 protein: CASSLRQGALGNQPQHF

V gene: TRBV10-1
D gene: .
J gene: TRBJ2-1
clone size: .
CDR3 DNA: TGCGCCAGTTCAACGGGGTATGAGCAGTTCTTC
CDR3 protein: CASSTGYEQFF

V gene: TRBV5-1
D gene: .
J gene: TRBJ2-2
clone size: .
CDR3 DNA: TGCGCCAGCAGCTTCGGGGGGCGGGCGAACACCGGGGAGCTGTTTTTT
CDR3 protein: CASSFGGRANTGELFF

V gene: TRBV27
D gene: .
J gene: TRBJ2-1
clone size: .
CDR3 DNA: TGTGCCAGCAGTTTCCGACTGGACCCGACGAGCTCCTACAATGAGCAGTTCTTC
CDR3 protein: CASSFRLDPTSSYNEQFF

V gene: TRBV5-6
D gene: TRBD2
J gene: TRBJ2-5
clone size: .
CDR3 DNA: TGTGCCAGCAGCTTGGGCGGGAGGCGGGAGACCCAGTACTTC
CDR3 protein: CASSLGGRRETQYF

V gene: TRBV4-1
D gene: .
J gene: TRBJ1-2
clone size: .
CDR3 DNA: TGCGCCAGCAGCCAGGGGCCTTCCTCAGGGGAGGGCTACACCTTC
CDR3 protein: CASSQGPSSGEGYTF

V gene: TRBV2
D gene: .
J gene: TRBJ1-5
clone size: .
CDR3 DNA: TGTGCCAGCACTAACAGGGATCCTCGCAATCAGCCCCAGCATTTT
CDR3 protein: CASTNRDPRNQPQHF